These 5 T cell receptor beta chains were sequenced from one sample in a study of blood T cell repertoires in COVID-19. Sequencing used immunoSEQ multiplex PCR; TCRdb keeps in-frame clones, though not all of them. The data hold about 200,000 clones, with approximately 80% observed a single time. The material sequenced was peripheral blood. These receptors were taken from a human donor with acute or convalescent COVID-19. The donor label of this sample is uncertain.

The chain carries TRBV27 and TRBJ1-5; D is undetermined. V was cut by 5 bases and J by 4 bases, with 15 bases left in between. Germline V gives CDR1 MNHEY, CDR2 SMNVEV (reference sequence). The CDR3 consists of 15 residues. The DNA of the CDR3 is TGTGCCAGCAGTCTGAGGGAGTCCGTTAATCAGCCCCAGCATTTT. It is translated as CASSLRESVNQPQHF.

This clone has only a few counts. The rearrangement joins TRBV6-1 to TRBJ2-1; 10 positions agree with TRBD2. Germline V gene sequence: CDR1 MNHNS, CDR2 SASEGT. Trimming at V came to 3 bases and at J to 7 bases, leaving 12 bases not matched to a gene. The CDR3 spans 17 residues. CDR3: CASSDTLLAGLLNEQFF. The CDR3 DNA is TGTGCCAGCAGTGACACCCTACTAGCGGGACTCTTGAATGAGCAGTTCTTC.

CDR3 nucleotide sequence: TGTGCCAGCAGTCAAGTGCACGGGGATGGCTACACCTTC. Its translation: CASSQVHGDGYTF. The chain recombines TRBV12-3 or TRBV12-4 with TRBJ1-2; D not resolved. The CDR3 spans 13 residues. The V and J ends lost 5 bases and 6 bases respectively, with 13 bases between them.

V is TRBV11-1 and J is TRBJ1-1; 8 nucleotides align to TRBD1. Germline V gene data show CDR1 as SGHAT and CDR2 as FQDESV (reference sequence). The CDR3 sequence is 15 residues long. Losses at the gene ends were 6 bases for V and 0 bases for J; bases not matched to a gene: 6. For the CDR3, the DNA is TGTGCCAGCAGACAAGGACAGGGAATGAACACTGAAGCTTTCTTT. Amino acid sequence: CASRQGQGMNTEAFF. The complete variable domain, with remaining parts taken from reference TRBV11-1 and TRBJ1-1, reads EAEVAQSPRYKITEKSQAVAFWCDPISGHATLYWYRQILGQGPELLVQFQDESVVDDSQLPKDRFSAERLKGVDSTLKIQPAELGDSAMYLCASRQGQGMNTEAFFGQGTRLTVV.

The genes are TRBV10-1 and TRBJ2-3; weak D call: TRBD2 (6 bases). This CDR3 comprises 15 residues. Germline CDR1 WNHNN, CDR2 SYGVQD (reference sequence). The ends were cut back, 3 bases at V and 4 bases at J, with 14 bases in the middle. CDR3 nucleotides: TGCGCCAGCAGTGACGGCGGGAAGAGTGCAGATACGCAGTATTTT. This codes for CASSDGGKSADTQYF.